The rows below give T cell receptor beta chains drawn from one sample of a study of T cell changes during pregnancy in multiple sclerosis. Sequenced by immunoSEQ multiplex PCR; TCRdb stores in-frame clones only, minus some. This table has under 100,000 clones, about 91% appearing once. This sample comprised peripheral blood, obtained in the first trimester of pregnancy. The receptors stem from a female donor in good health, enrolled as a control in a pregnancy study. The CDR3 runs from the conserved cysteine through the conserved F or W. D genes are given only for firm matches. Not every row has a clone size; where given, it reads once, few, many or a size class.

d_gene: -; v_gene: TRBV19; abundance: -; j_gene: TRBJ2-7; CDR3aa: CASSIKGAYEQYF; CDR3nt: TGTGCCAGTAGTATAAAAGGGGCTTACGAGCAGTACTTC
d_gene: TRBD2; v_gene: TRBV6-4; abundance: once; j_gene: TRBJ2-3; CDR3aa: CASSDASGGATDTQYF; CDR3nt: TGTGCCAGCAGTGACGCCAGCGGGGGGGCCACAGATACGCAGTATTTT
d_gene: -; v_gene: TRBV14; abundance: -; j_gene: TRBJ1-6; CDR3aa: CASSQLGDSPLHF; CDR3nt: TGTGCCAGCAGCCAGCTAGGGGATTCACCCCTCCACTTT
d_gene: -; v_gene: TRBV28; abundance: -; j_gene: TRBJ2-7; CDR3aa: CASSPKTPYEQYF; CDR3nt: TGTGCCAGCAGCCCTAAAACCCCCTACGAGCAGTACTTC
d_gene: TRBD1; v_gene: TRBV29-1; abundance: -; j_gene: TRBJ1-2; CDR3aa: CSATQGDNYGYTF; CDR3nt: TGCAGCGCAACCCAGGGGGATAACTATGGCTACACCTTC
d_gene: TRBD1; v_gene: TRBV27; abundance: -; j_gene: TRBJ1-1; CDR3aa: CASKWGSGQGANTEAFF; CDR3nt: TGTGCCAGCAAATGGGGATCGGGACAGGGGGCGAACACTGAAGCTTTCTTT
d_gene: TRBD1; v_gene: TRBV6-5; abundance: -; j_gene: TRBJ2-5; CDR3aa: CASRGDRGGQETQYF; CDR3nt: TGTGCCAGCAGGGGGGACAGGGGAGGACAAGAGACCCAGTACTTC
d_gene: TRBD1; v_gene: TRBV18; abundance: few; j_gene: TRBJ1-6; CDR3aa: CASSRDRPSSNSPLHF; CDR3nt: TGTGCCAGCTCAAGGGACAGGCCTTCCTCTAATTCACCCCTCCACTTT
d_gene: -; v_gene: TRBV14; abundance: few; j_gene: TRBJ1-1; CDR3aa: CATRGGTNTEAFF; CDR3nt: TGTGCCACCAGGGGAGGGACGAACACTGAAGCTTTCTTT
d_gene: TRBD2; v_gene: TRBV7-8; abundance: -; j_gene: TRBJ2-1; CDR3aa: CASSLALTSGLYNEQFF; CDR3nt: TGTGCCAGCAGCTTAGCCCTTACTAGCGGGCTATACAATGAGCAGTTCTTC
d_gene: TRBD1; v_gene: TRBV5-6; abundance: -; j_gene: TRBJ1-5; CDR3aa: CASSLTGQGIQPQHF; CDR3nt: TGTGCCAGCAGCTTGACTGGACAGGGGATTCAGCCCCAGCATTTT
d_gene: -; v_gene: TRBV5-1; abundance: -; j_gene: TRBJ2-7; CDR3aa: CASSLGGNYEQYF; CDR3nt: TGCGCCAGCAGCTTGGGGGGCAACTACGAGCAGTACTTC
d_gene: -; v_gene: TRBV18; abundance: -; j_gene: TRBJ1-2; CDR3aa: CASSPDPGVNYGYTF; CDR3nt: TGTGCCAGCTCCCCAGACCCGGGAGTTAACTATGGCTACACCTTC
d_gene: -; v_gene: TRBV7-2; abundance: -; j_gene: TRBJ2-4; CDR3aa: CASSSRLIAKNIQYF; CDR3nt: TGTGCCAGCAGCTCCCGACTGATAGCCAAAAACATTCAGTACTTC
d_gene: -; v_gene: TRBV28; abundance: -; j_gene: TRBJ2-1; CDR3aa: CASSGSRGAYNEQFF; CDR3nt: TGTGCCAGCAGTGGGTCACGCGGTGCCTACAATGAGCAGTTCTTC
d_gene: -; v_gene: TRBV7-7; abundance: once; j_gene: TRBJ2-3; CDR3aa: CASCQFTSTDTQYF; CDR3nt: TGTGCTAGTTGTCAATTTACCAGCACAGATACGCAGTATTTT